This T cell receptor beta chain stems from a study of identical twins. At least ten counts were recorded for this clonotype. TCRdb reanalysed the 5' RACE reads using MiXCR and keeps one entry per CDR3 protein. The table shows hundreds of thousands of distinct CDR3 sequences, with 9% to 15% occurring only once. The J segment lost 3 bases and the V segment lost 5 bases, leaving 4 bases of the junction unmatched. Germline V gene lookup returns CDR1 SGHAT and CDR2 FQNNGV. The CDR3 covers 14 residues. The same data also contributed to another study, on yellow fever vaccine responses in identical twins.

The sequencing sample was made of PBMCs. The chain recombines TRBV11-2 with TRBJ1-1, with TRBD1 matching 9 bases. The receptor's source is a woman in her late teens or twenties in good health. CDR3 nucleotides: TGTGCCAGCAGCCCGGACAGGGGAGACACTGAAGCTTTCTTT. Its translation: CASSPDRGDTEAFF.